Listed below are T cell receptor beta chains from one sample, sequenced in a study of molecular identifiers for immune sequencing clone quantification. TCRdb called the PCR reads again in MiXCR, with one record for every CDR3 protein. The sample lists about 320,000 distinct CDR3 sequences, 20% to 25% occurring once. Sequencing was carried out using naive CD8+ T cells from blood, with Jurkat cell RNA spiked in. The source of these receptors is a human donor in good health. Some libraries in this study had Jurkat cell RNA spiked in. The CDR3 runs from the conserved cysteine through the conserved F or W. A D gene is named only where the DNA matches it firmly. Clone size is shown for a subset of rows, as once, few, many or a class of expanded clone.

>TRBV7-9|many|TRBJ1-1|NA
TGTGCCAGCAGCTCGACAGTGATGAACACTGAAGCTTTCTTT
CASSSTVMNTEAFF
>TRBV5-5|few|TRBJ1-1|TRBD1
TGTGCCAGCAGCTTGGTTTGGACAGGGAACACTGAAGCTTTCTTT
CASSLVWTGNTEAFF
>TRBV27|few|TRBJ2-3|NA
TGTGCCAGCAGTATCGGCAGGGACGATACGCAGTATTTT
CASSIGRDDTQYF
>TRBV2|NA|TRBJ1-5|NA
TGTGCCAGCAGTGGCCGGGTTACATATAGCAATCAGCCCCAGCATTTT
CASSGRVTYSNQPQHF
>TRBV11-2|NA|TRBJ1-4|NA
TGTGCCAGCAGCTTTTTTCCGAATGAAAAACTGTTTTTT
CASSFFPNEKLFF
>TRBV20-1|NA|TRBJ1-1|NA
TGCAGTGCTAGAGTCCGCTCTGAAGCTTTCTTT
CSARVRSEAFF
>TRBV5-5|many|TRBJ1-5|TRBD1
TGTGCCAGCAGCTTTGCGGGACAGGGGTCCGATCAGCCCCAGCATTTT
CASSFAGQGSDQPQHF
>TRBV6-6|many|TRBJ2-3|TRBD2
TGTGCCAGCAGGGGCTGGACTAGCGGGGGGGCAATAGATACGCAGTATTTT
CASRGWTSGGAIDTQYF
>TRBV12-3/TRBV12-4|many|TRBJ1-3|TRBD1
TGTGCCAGCAGCCTACAGGGGCCTGGAAACACCATATATTTT
CASSLQGPGNTIYF
>TRBV27|NA|TRBJ2-5|TRBD2
TGTGCCAGCAGTCTCGCTACTAGCGGGCTGAGCGGGGAGACCCAGTACTTC
CASSLATSGLSGETQYF
>TRBV7-2|NA|TRBJ2-7|TRBD1
TGTGCCAGCAGCTTAGGGACAGGGAAAACGCACGAGCAGTACTTC
CASSLGTGKTHEQYF
>TRBV27|few|TRBJ2-7|NA
TGTGCCAGCAGCCCAAGTGGGGGGTCAGGGGCCGAGCAGTACTTC
CASSPSGGSGAEQYF
>TRBV5-8|many|TRBJ1-5|NA
TGTGCCAGCAGCTTGGGTACCGTCGGGGTCACTCAGCCCCAGCATTTT
CASSLGTVGVTQPQHF
>TRBV13|many|TRBJ2-7|NA
TGTGCCAGCAGCTTAGGGGCAGGAGGAGGGTACGAGCAGTACTTC
CASSLGAGGGYEQYF
>TRBV20-1|NA|TRBJ1-1|TRBD1
TGCAGTGCTAGTCTCAGGGGGTTAAACACTGAAGCTTTCTTT
CSASLRGLNTEAFF
>TRBV6-2/TRBV6-3|many|TRBJ2-1|NA
TGTGCCAGCAGCTCCGTCCAATCGGGTGAGCAGTTCTTC
CASSSVQSGEQFF
>TRBV21-1|many|TRBJ1-2|NA
TGTGCCAGCAGCAATTTACTGACCTATGGCTACACCTTC
CASSNLLTYGYTF
>TRBV25-1|many|TRBJ1-6|NA
TGTGCCAGCAGTGAAGGTGGTAGGGGGACATGGGGTTCACCCCTCCACTTT
CASSEGGRGTWGSPLHF
>TRBV4-2|NA|TRBJ1-6|NA
TGTGCCAGCAGCCAACCCACCGGGACGGCAGATAATTCACCCCTCCACTTT
CASSQPTGTADNSPLHF
>TRBV23-1|few|TRBJ2-3|NA
TGCGCCAGCAGTCTTTTTTGTTCGGGCACAGATACGCAGTATTTT
CASSLFCSGTDTQYF
>TRBV28|many|TRBJ2-5|TRBD2
TGTGCCAGCAGAAGAGCGGGAGGGGGAGAGACCCAGTACTTC
CASRRAGGGETQYF
>TRBV4-3|NA|TRBJ2-7|TRBD2
TGCGCCAGCAGCCAAGTACTACCTCTTCCGGGACTAGCGTACGAGCAGTACTTC
CASSQVLPLPGLAYEQYF
>TRBV4-2|many|TRBJ1-1|NA
TGTGCCAGCAGCCAAGAATTCGGGGTAGGCACTGAAGCTTTCTTT
CASSQEFGVGTEAFF
>TRBV2|many|TRBJ2-7|NA
TGTGCCAGCCATGGCGAGGGCTACGAGCAGTACTTC
CASHGEGYEQYF
>TRBV7-2|many|TRBJ1-4|NA
TGTGCCAGCAGCTCCAGAGACAGTCTGCGTGAAAAACTGTTTTTT
CASSSRDSLREKLFF
>TRBV15|many|TRBJ2-3|TRBD2
TGTGCCACCAGCAGGATTCTAAAGCAGACTAGCAGAAACACAGATACGCAGTATTTT
CATSRILKQTSRNTDTQYF
>TRBV29-1|many|TRBJ2-7|NA
TGCAGCGTTGAAGAAAGATGGGGGTACGAGCAGTACTTC
CSVEERWGYEQYF
>TRBV12-3/TRBV12-4|many|TRBJ2-5|NA
TGTGCCAGCAGTTTTTCGGGGGAGAGCTGGAAAGAGACCCAGTACTTC
CASSFSGESWKETQYF
>TRBV5-5|many|TRBJ1-1|NA
TGTGCCAGCACGTTATACAGGGACACTGAAGCTTTCTTT
CASTLYRDTEAFF
>TRBV4-1|few|TRBJ2-7|TRBD1
TGCGCCAGCAGCCAAAAAGGGACAGAGTCCTCCTACGAGCAGTACTTC
CASSQKGTESSYEQYF
>TRBV7-9|many|TRBJ1-1|NA
TGTGCCAGCACTTCTAACACTGAAGCTTTCTTT
CASTSNTEAFF
>TRBV6-6|NA|TRBJ2-7|TRBD2
TGTGCCAGCAGTTCCGGGACTAGCGACGAGCAGTACTTC
CASSSGTSDEQYF
>TRBV7-8|many|TRBJ2-3|NA
TGTGCCAGCAGCTTAGTGGAGGGTGGCACAGATACGCAGTATTTT
CASSLVEGGTDTQYF
>TRBV29-1|few|TRBJ2-7|NA
TGCAGCGTTGAGGGTGGAGTAACCTACGAGCAGTACTTC
CSVEGGVTYEQYF
>TRBV7-9|NA|TRBJ2-7|NA
TGTGCCAGCACCACAGCAGGGTCATCCTACGAGCAGTACTTC
CASTTAGSSYEQYF
>TRBV28|NA|TRBJ2-7|NA
TGTGCCACCGCCATTGGAGCAACCTACGGGCAGTACTTC
CATAIGATYGQYF
>TRBV27|few|TRBJ1-1|NA
TGTGCCAGCGGCAGAGACAGGAACACTGAAGCTTTCTTT
CASGRDRNTEAFF
>TRBV27|NA|TRBJ2-7|NA
TGTGCCAGCAGTGCGACGGGGGGCGGGGGCTACGAGCAGTACTTC
CASSATGGGGYEQYF
>TRBV28|many|TRBJ2-7|NA
TGTGCCAGCAGTCCACCGGAAGCCTACGAGCAGTACTTC
CASSPPEAYEQYF
>TRBV30|many|TRBJ2-1|NA
TGTGCCTGGAATAGCGATAGCTCCTACAATGAGCAGTTCTTC
CAWNSDSSYNEQFF
>TRBV7-6|many|TRBJ2-7|TRBD1
TGTGCCAGCAGCTCCCCGGGACAGGGTACTCCCGAGCAGTACTTC
CASSSPGQGTPEQYF
>TRBV12-2|NA|TRBJ2-6|NA
TGTGCAAGTCGCTTAAAGTTTTCTAGCGGGGGGGCATCTGGGGCCAACGTCCTGACTTTC
CASRLKFSSGGASGANVLTF
>TRBV12-3/TRBV12-4|few|TRBJ1-5|NA
TGTGCCAGCAGTTTATCTTCAGTGGGCCGGCAGCCCCAGCATTTT
CASSLSSVGRQPQHF
>TRBV19|NA|TRBJ2-5|TRBD2
TGTGCCAGTAGTATAGCTAGCGGGGGGCTTGTGACCCAGTACTTC
CASSIASGGLVTQYF
>TRBV19|many|TRBJ1-2|NA
TGTGCCAGTAGTATTAACACCGCGTATGGCTACACCTTC
CASSINTAYGYTF
>TRBV28|NA|TRBJ2-1|TRBD2
TGTGCCAGCAGTCTTTTCTTCGAGAATCGGGAGGGCCTAGTCAATGAGCAGTTCTTC
CASSLFFENREGLVNEQFF
>TRBV10-3|few|TRBJ2-3|NA
TGTGCCATCAGTGAGCCAGGGGATTATGGGGTCACCACAGATACGCAGTATTTT
CAISEPGDYGVTTDTQYF
>TRBV4-3|few|TRBJ2-3|TRBD2
TGCGCCAGCAGCCAAGCCCAGCGGGAGTTGGTAGATACGCAGTATTTT
CASSQAQRELVDTQYF
>TRBV29-1|many|TRBJ1-3|NA
TGCAGCGTTGTGAGCTACGGAAACACCATATATTTT
CSVVSYGNTIYF
>TRBV20-1|many|TRBJ2-2|TRBD2
TGCAGTGCAACTATAGCGGGAGGGTACACCGGGGAGCTGTTTTTT
CSATIAGGYTGELFF
>TRBV7-2|many|TRBJ2-7|NA
TGTGCCAGCAGCTTAGATACACCTATCTACGAGCAGTACTTC
CASSLDTPIYEQYF
>TRBV9|many|TRBJ1-1|NA
TGTGCCAGCAGCCCCTCTGGGCGGGGGGACACTGAAGCTTTCTTT
CASSPSGRGDTEAFF
>TRBV9|many|TRBJ1-1|NA
TGTGCCAGCAGCGGAGGCGACCGAAAAGCTTTCTTT
CASSGGDRKAFF
>TRBV24-1|many|TRBJ2-2|TRBD1
TGTGCCACCAGTGATCGGGGACAGGGGTACACCGGGGAGCTGTTTTTT
CATSDRGQGYTGELFF